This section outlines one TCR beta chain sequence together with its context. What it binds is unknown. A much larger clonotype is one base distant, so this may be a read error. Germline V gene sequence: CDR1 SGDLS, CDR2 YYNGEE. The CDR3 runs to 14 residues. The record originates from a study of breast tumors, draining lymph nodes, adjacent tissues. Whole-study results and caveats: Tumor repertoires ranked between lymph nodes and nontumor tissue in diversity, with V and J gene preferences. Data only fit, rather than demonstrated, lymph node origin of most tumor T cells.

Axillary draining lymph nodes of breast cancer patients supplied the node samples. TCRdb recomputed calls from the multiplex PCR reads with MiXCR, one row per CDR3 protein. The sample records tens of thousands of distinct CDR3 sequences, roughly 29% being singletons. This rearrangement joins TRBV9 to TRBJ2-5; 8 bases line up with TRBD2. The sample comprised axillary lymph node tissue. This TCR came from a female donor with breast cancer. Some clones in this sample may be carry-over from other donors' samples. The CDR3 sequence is CASSVAGGPETQSF. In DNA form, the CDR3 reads TGTGCCAGCAGCGTAGCGGGAGGGCCAGAGACCCAGTCCTTC.